Each of the 5 T cell receptor beta chains below was sequenced from the same sample in a study of cytomegalovirus exposure and HLA in healthy donors. Researchers ran the PCR with 60 Vbeta and 13 Jbeta primers. Repertoires were generated with immunoSEQ multiplex PCR, while TCRdb's copy carries only in-frame clones and drops some. The sample holds about 170,000 clones, roughly four fifths seen once. Sequencing input: PBMCs. Every receptor here comes from a young woman in good health and CMV-seronegative.

The V call is TRBV11-2, the J call TRBJ1-5; D gene uncertain. Germline assignment: CDR1 SGHAT and CDR2 FQNNGV. V lost 3 bases and J lost 2, with 5 bases in between. The CDR3 length is 13 residues. The DNA of the CDR3 is TGTGCCAGCAGCTTTAATGGCAATCAGCCCCAGCATTTT. It is translated as CASSFNGNQPQHF.

The chain is built from TRBV2 and TRBJ1-4; 10 positions match TRBD1. The V segment lost 4 bases and the J segment 7 bases; nucleotides outside the gene matches: 6. This CDR3 has 15 amino acids. The germline CDR1 and CDR2 sequences are SNHLY and FYNNEI. This chain's CDR3 is CASSARQGAREKLFF. In DNA form, the CDR3 reads TGTGCCAGCAGTGCGCGACAGGGGGCGCGTGAAAAACTGTTTTTT.

This chain links TRBV2 with TRBJ1-5; 7 bases agree with TRBD1. The CDR3 spans 15 residues. Germline CDR1 SNHLY, CDR2 FYNNEI. Germline trimming cut 3 bases from V and 3 bases from J; bases unmatched to any gene: 5. CDR3 in amino acids: CASSDWGQINQPQHF. The CDR3 DNA reads TGTGCCAGCAGTGACTGGGGACAGATCAATCAGCCCCAGCATTTT.

The rearrangement uses TRBV5-4 and TRBJ2-5; D may be TRBD2 (6 bases). CDR3 length equals 14 residues. The V end lost 7 bases, the J end lost 1 base, and 14 bases lay between the germline ends. Looked up from germline, CDR1 is SGHNT and CDR2 is YYREEE (reference sequence). CDR3 in amino acids: CASAAGQLQETQYF. CDR3 nucleotides: TGTGCCAGCGCCGCGGGGCAGCTCCAAGAGACCCAGTACTTC.

This clone was seen a handful of times. The rearrangement joins TRBV5-1 to TRBJ2-1; D is possibly TRBD1 (8 bases). V lost 4 bases and J 7 bases, leaving 21 bases between the germline ends. Germline CDR1 and CDR2: SGHRS and YFSETQ. The length of the CDR3 is 16 residues. CDR3 loop: CASSRRGAGGPNEQFF. CDR3 nucleotide sequence: TGCGCCAGCAGCCGCCGGGGGGCAGGGGGCCCGAATGAGCAGTTCTTC. Drawing the rest from reference TRBV5-1 and TRBJ2-1, the complete variable domain is KAGVTQTPRYLIKTRGQQVTLSCSPISGHRSVSWYQQTPGQGLQFLFEYFSETQRNKGNFPGRFSGRQFSNSRSEMNVSTLELGDSALYLCASSRRGAGGPNEQFFGPGTRLTVL.